The 20 T cell receptor beta chains listed next were all sequenced from one sample in a study of blood T cell repertoires in COVID-19 (dated by TCRdb to 2018 to 2020). The library came from the immunoSEQ multiplex PCR assay. In TCRdb, the immuneACCESS table is reduced to in-frame sequences with V and J assigned. These tables do not hold every clone; where another copy was compared, an unresolved V gene accounts for under half, and the others remain unexplained. A total of about 300,000 clones appear in this sample, around 84% of them only once. The leading ten clones occupy approximately 1.5% of the sample. Sequencing was carried out using peripheral blood. The receptors here all came from a human donor with COVID-19, enrolled during active disease. The donor label of this sample is uncertain.

The CDR3 DNA follows: TGTGCCAGTATCGGGACAGGGTTTGAAAAACTGTTTTTT. This codes for CASIGTGFEKLFF. This rearrangement joins TRBV19 to TRBJ1-4, with TRBD1 identical over 9 bases. This CDR3 contains 13 residues. Germline assignment: CDR1 LNHDA and CDR2 SQIVND (reference sequence). Trimming took 7 bases from V and 7 from J; bases not matched to a gene: 4.

The chain joins TRBV28 to TRBJ2-1; D call uncertain. The CDR3 loop spans 17 amino acids. The ends were cut back, 3 bases at V and 0 bases at J, with 15 bases in the middle. Germline assignment: CDR1 MDHEN and CDR2 SYDVKM. CDR3 sequence (DNA): TGTGCCAGCAGTTTTGGAGTAACCTCCTTCTCCTACAATGAGCAGTTCTTC. This codes for CASSFGVTSFSYNEQFF.

The chain employs TRBV19 and TRBJ1-1, with TRBD1 matching 7 bases. CDR1 is LNHDA, CDR2 SQIVND, per germline (reference sequence). This CDR3 is built from 14 residues. J was trimmed by 3 bases and V by 6 bases; bases with no gene match: 7. The CDR3 protein is CASRVGGEDTEAFF. Here the CDR3 DNA reads TGTGCCAGTAGAGTAGGGGGCGAAGACACTGAAGCTTTCTTT.

The gene calls are TRBV3-1 (or the pseudogene TRBV3-2) and TRBJ1-5, with D possibly TRBD1 on 6 matching bases. CDR3 length equals 18 residues. The germline V and J ends were trimmed by 2 bases and 1 base, with 18 bases remaining between them. Germline CDR1 and CDR2: LGHDT and YNNKEL (reference sequence). The CDR3 sequence is CASSQWSSRDTSNQPQHF. CDR3 coding DNA: TGTGCCAGCAGCCAATGGTCATCTCGGGACACCAGCAATCAGCCCCAGCATTTT.

The chain uses TRBV21-1 and TRBJ2-3; TRBD1 reflects the table's D call only, with no check against the DNA. TRBV21-1 is a recognized pseudogene. The length of the CDR3 is 16 residues. CDR3 sequence (DNA): TGTGCCAGCAGCATCGGACAGGGGGAGTTCGCAGATACGCAGTATTTT. Its translation is CASSIGQGEFADTQYF.

This chain links TRBV24-1 with TRBJ2-1; tentatively, D is TRBD1 (8 bases). Germline values: CDR1 KGHDR, CDR2 SFDVKD. The germline V and J ends were trimmed by 4 bases and 6 bases, with 15 bases remaining between them. The CDR3 sequence is 15 residues long. The CDR3 DNA is TGTGCCACCAGTGACGGACAGGGCGGGGGCAATGAGCAGTTCTTC. This codes for CATSDGQGGGNEQFF.

This rearrangement joins TRBV28 to TRBJ1-2, with 8 bases aligning to TRBD1. Unmatched junction bases numbered 14, after V lost 6 bases and J lost 8 bases. There are 15 residues in the CDR3. Germline V CDR1 and CDR2: MDHEN, SYDVKM. Here the CDR3 DNA reads TGTGCCAGCAGAGGACTTCAGGGGGCGATTGAGGGCTACACCTTC. Translation gives CASRGLQGAIEGYTF.

V usage is TRBV19 and J usage is TRBJ2-7; TRBD1 agrees at 7 bases. Germline V lookup: CDR1 LNHDA, CDR2 SQIVND (reference sequence). V lost 5 bases to trimming and J lost 3 bases; unmatched junction nucleotides: 7. The CDR3 sequence is 14 residues long. The CDR3 protein is CASSSRQGYYEQYF. The DNA of the CDR3 is TGTGCCAGTAGTTCCAGACAGGGTTACTACGAGCAGTACTTC.

The chain has TRBV14 and TRBJ2-5, with D perhaps TRBD1 (6 bases). The CDR3 is made up of 15 amino acids. V lost 4 bases to trimming and J lost 5 bases, with 17 bases between them. The V gene's germline CDR1 is SGHDN and CDR2 FVKESK. This CDR3 is CASSRVGTTGETQYF. The CDR3 region has the DNA TGTGCCAGCAGCCGAGTGGGGACAACCGGGGAGACCCAGTACTTC.

The J gene is TRBJ2-7, the V gene TRBV5-6; 7 bases are a match to TRBD1. J was trimmed by 7 bases and V by 3 bases; bases with no gene match: 10. Germline lookup yields CDR1 SGHDT and CDR2 YYEEEE. The CDR3 extends over 14 amino acids. DNA of the CDR3: TGTGCCAGCAGCTCACCGGGACAGTCTTCGGAGCAGTACTTC. It codes for CASSSPGQSSEQYF. The variable domain in full, completed from reference TRBV5-6 and TRBJ2-7, reads DAGVTQSPTHLIKTRGQQVTLRCSPKSGHDTVSWYQQALGQGPQFIFQYYEEEERQRGNFPDRFSGHQFPNYSSELNVNALLLGDSALYLCASSSPGQSSEQYFGPGTRLTVT.

This chain uses TRBV7-8 with TRBJ2-3, with TRBD1 matching over 7 bases. Germline V gene sequence: CDR1 SGHVS, CDR2 FQNEAQ. CDR3 length: 14 residues. The junction had 7 bases not matched to a gene; V was cut back by 6 bases and J by 4 bases. CDR3 protein: CASSITGVADTQYF. Written as DNA, the CDR3 is TGTGCCAGCAGTATCACAGGGGTGGCAGATACGCAGTATTTT.

This clone has just one count. V and J are TRBV4-1 and TRBJ2-2; TRBD2 matches 7 bases. V gave up 8 bases and J gave up 4 bases; unmatched junction bases: 10. The germline gives CDR1 MGHRA, CDR2 YSYEKL. CDR3 length: 15 residues. CDR3 loop: CASGLETSLTGELFF. Written as DNA, the CDR3 is TGCGCCAGCGGCCTAGAGACTAGCCTCACCGGGGAGCTGTTTTTT.

The rearrangement joins TRBV30 to TRBJ2-7; 7 positions agree with TRBD2. Unmatched junction bases numbered 3, after V lost 4 bases and J lost 3 bases. Germline assignment: CDR1 GTSNPN and CDR2 SVGIG (reference sequence). The CDR3 is 12 amino acids. The CDR3 is CAWKVAGYEQYF. In DNA form, the CDR3 reads TGTGCCTGGAAGGTAGCGGGCTACGAGCAGTACTTC. The whole variable domain, filled in from reference TRBV30 and TRBJ2-7, reads SQTIHQWPATLVQPVGSPLSLECTVEGTSNPNLYWYRQAAGRGLQLLFYSVGIGQISSEVPQNLSASRPQDRQFILSSKKLLLSDSGFYLCAWKVAGYEQYFGPGTRLTVT.

The chain joins TRBV18 to TRBJ1-2; D is uncertain. The V end was cut by 1 base, the J end by 6 bases, with 6 bases between. The CDR3 has 12 amino acids. The germline gives CDR1 KGHSH, CDR2 LQKENI. The CDR3 spells CASSPLQDGYTF. The CDR3 bases are TGTGCCAGCTCACCACTTCAGGATGGCTACACCTTC. Complete variable domain (other parts from reference TRBV18 and TRBJ1-2): NAGVMQNPRHLVRRRGQEARLRCSPMKGHSHVYWYRQLPEEGLKFMVYLQKENIIDESGMPKERFSAEFPKEGPSILRIQQVVRGDSAAYFCASSPLQDGYTFGSGTRLTVV.

The CDR3 DNA follows: TGTGCCAGCAACGACAGGGTGAACACTGAAGCTTTCTTT. It encodes CASNDRVNTEAFF. V usage is TRBV6-6 and J usage is TRBJ1-1, with 7 bases that match TRBD1. Trimming took 7 bases from V and 0 from J; bases not matched to a gene: 2. This CDR3 comprises 13 residues. Germline V gives CDR1 MNHNY, CDR2 SVGAGI (reference sequence).

The chain couples TRBV11-3 to TRBJ2-2; TRBD1 matches at 7 bases. This CDR3 has 15 residues. Germline lookup yields CDR1 SGHNT and CDR2 YENEEA. The J segment lost 2 bases and the V segment lost 2 bases, leaving 2 bases of the junction unmatched. CDR3 amino acids: CASSLTGANTGELFF. For the CDR3, the DNA is TGTGCCAGCAGCTTAACAGGGGCTAACACCGGGGAGCTGTTTTTT.

The chain employs TRBV7-3 and TRBJ2-2; D is possibly TRBD2 (6 bases). The CDR3 runs to 14 residues. With 8 bases removed from V and 9 bases from J, the gap between germline ends came to 19 bases. Per the germline V gene, CDR1 is SGHTA and CDR2 is FQGTGA. This CDR3 is CASGAGPGRRELFF. In nucleotides, the CDR3 is TGTGCCAGCGGGGCGGGTCCGGGGAGGAGGGAGCTGTTTTTT. Supplemented by reference TRBV7-3 and TRBJ2-2, the full variable domain reads GAGVSQTPSNKVTEKGKYVELRCDPISGHTALYWYRQSLGQGPEFLIYFQGTGAADDSGLPNDRFFAVRPEGSVSTLKIQRTERGDSAVYLCASGAGPGRRELFFGEGSRLTVL.

The rearrangement joins TRBV18 to TRBJ1-4, with a possible D match to TRBD1 (6 bases). The V gene lost 2 bases and the J gene lost 3 bases, with 16 bases spanning the gap. Germline CDR1 and CDR2: KGHSH and LQKENI. The CDR3 length is 17 residues. The CDR3: CASSPAATDSPNEKLFF. CDR3 DNA sequence: TGTGCCAGCTCACCAGCAGCCACGGACAGCCCTAATGAAAAACTGTTTTTT.

This chain links TRBV28 with TRBJ1-2; D perhaps matches TRBD1 (6 bases). The CDR3 has 15 amino acids. CDR1 is MDHEN and CDR2 is SYDVKM in the germline V gene. V was cut by 4 bases and J by 0 bases, with 12 bases left in between. The CDR3 reads CASSSEGGTNYGYTF. The CDR3 DNA reads TGTGCCAGCAGTTCCGAAGGGGGAACTAACTATGGCTACACCTTC.

The chain joins TRBV30 to TRBJ2-7, with 12 bases that match TRBD2. V lost 1 base and J lost 6; bases outside the gene matches: 4. CDR1 and CDR2 from the germline V gene are GTSNPN and SVGIG (reference sequence). This CDR3 region has 14 residues. The CDR3 nucleotides are TGTGCCTGGAGTGAAGGACTAGCGGGATCCGAGCAGTACTTC. This encodes CAWSEGLAGSEQYF. The full variable domain, its missing parts supplied by reference TRBV30 and TRBJ2-7, is SQTIHQWPATLVQPVGSPLSLECTVEGTSNPNLYWYRQAAGRGLQLLFYSVGIGQISSEVPQNLSASRPQDRQFILSSKKLLLSDSGFYLCAWSEGLAGSEQYFGPGTRLTVT.